The sample holds a few counts of the clone carrying this TCR beta chain. Each CDR3 protein gets one entry after TCRdb re-called the 5' RACE reads with MiXCR. Of hundreds of thousands of distinct CDR3 sequences in the sample, about 20% were seen once. This sample was taken from a study of identical twins. CDR1 is MNHEY, CDR2 SVGEGT, per germline. The CDR3 length is 15 residues. Trimming at V came to 2 bases and at J to 2 bases, leaving 6 bases not matched to a gene. Separately, the same data were catalogued under a study of T cells expressing NK-cell markers.

Sequencing was done on a sample of PBMCs. The receptor's source is a woman aged 18-29 years in good health. The chain employs TRBV6-2 or TRBV6-3 and TRBJ2-7; 7 bases agree with TRBD1. In DNA form, the CDR3 reads TGTGCCAGCAGTTACGGCGGACAGGCGACCTACGAGCAGTACTTC. It yields the protein CASSYGGQATYEQYF.